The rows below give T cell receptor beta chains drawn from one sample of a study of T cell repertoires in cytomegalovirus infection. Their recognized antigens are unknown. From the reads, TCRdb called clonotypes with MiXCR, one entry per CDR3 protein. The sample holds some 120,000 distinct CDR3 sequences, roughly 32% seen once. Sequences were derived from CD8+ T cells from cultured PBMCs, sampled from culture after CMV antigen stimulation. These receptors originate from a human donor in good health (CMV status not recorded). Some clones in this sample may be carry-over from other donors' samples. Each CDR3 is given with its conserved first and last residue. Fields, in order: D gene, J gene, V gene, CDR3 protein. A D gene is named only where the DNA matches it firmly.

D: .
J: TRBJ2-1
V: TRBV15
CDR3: CATSSWPQGSSYNEQFF

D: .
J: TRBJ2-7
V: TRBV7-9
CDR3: CASSSNPGTGHF

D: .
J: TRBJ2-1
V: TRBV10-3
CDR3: CAISESLFRRGSRSYNEQFF

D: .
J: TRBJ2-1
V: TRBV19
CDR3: CASSGRNGDEQFF

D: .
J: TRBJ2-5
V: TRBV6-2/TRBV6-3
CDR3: CASEQGNQETQYF

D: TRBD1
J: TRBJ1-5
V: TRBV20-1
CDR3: CSAGEFRDRGLSNQPQHF

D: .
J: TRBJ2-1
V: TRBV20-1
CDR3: CSARTQLIGRDEQFF

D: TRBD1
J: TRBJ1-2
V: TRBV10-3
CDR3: CAIKIWTGISYGYTF

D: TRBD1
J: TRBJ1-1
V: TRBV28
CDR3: CASSLPRDRGSNTEAFF

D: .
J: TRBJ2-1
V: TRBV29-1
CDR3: CSVAGQEFYNEQFF

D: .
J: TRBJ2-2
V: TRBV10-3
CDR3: CAISDPGELFF

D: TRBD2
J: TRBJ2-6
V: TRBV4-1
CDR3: CASSQEGLPGGSGANVLTF

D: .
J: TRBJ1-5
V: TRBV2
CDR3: CASSESGYSNQPQHF

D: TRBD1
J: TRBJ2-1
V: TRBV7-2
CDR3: CASSITGGSYNEQFF

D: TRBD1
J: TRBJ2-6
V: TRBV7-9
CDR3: CASSSGPFPGQGAFGANVLTF

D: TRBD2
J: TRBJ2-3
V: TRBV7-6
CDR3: CASSLIAGGRDTQYF

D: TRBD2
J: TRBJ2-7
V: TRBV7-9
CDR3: CASSGTSGRSSYEQYF

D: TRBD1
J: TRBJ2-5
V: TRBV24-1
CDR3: CATSDFTGGQETQYF

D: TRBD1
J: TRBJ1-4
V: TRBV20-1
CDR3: CSASDRVGEKLFF

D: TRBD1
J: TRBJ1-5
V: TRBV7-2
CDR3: CASSFVTGGNQPQHF

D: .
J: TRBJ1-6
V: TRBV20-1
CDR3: CSARPRGSSYNSPLHF

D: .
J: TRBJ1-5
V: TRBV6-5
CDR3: CASSYGISNQPQHF

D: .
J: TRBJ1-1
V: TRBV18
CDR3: CASSSTGVGTEAFF

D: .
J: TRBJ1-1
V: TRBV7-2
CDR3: CASSLALSTEAFF

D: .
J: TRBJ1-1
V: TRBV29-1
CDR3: CSVVGAENTEAFF

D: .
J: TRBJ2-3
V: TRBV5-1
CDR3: CASSFGDTQYF

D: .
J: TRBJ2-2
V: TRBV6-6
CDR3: CASSYEGIGELFF

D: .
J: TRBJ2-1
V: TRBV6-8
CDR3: CASRRRDEQFF

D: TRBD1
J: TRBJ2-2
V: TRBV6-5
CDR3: CASRAGTGVNTGELFF

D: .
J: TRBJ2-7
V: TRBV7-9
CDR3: CASSPDGGLFYEQYF

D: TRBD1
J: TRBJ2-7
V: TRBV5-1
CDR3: CASSLDVTGGFEQYF

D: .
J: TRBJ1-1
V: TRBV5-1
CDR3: CASSLAPGARTEAFF

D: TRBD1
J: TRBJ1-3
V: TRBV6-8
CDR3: CATGTGGPSSGNTIYF

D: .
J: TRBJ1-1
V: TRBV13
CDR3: CASSRAAGGTEAFF

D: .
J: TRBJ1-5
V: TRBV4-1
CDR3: CASSQAYQGLGQPQHF

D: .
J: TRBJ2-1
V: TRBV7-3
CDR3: CASSFGRGPTRDEQFF